This T cell receptor (beta chain) was found in a study of blood T cell repertoires in COVID-19. Study as a whole: COVID-19 samples, acute and convalescent, were from the United States, Italy and Spain.

This study enrolled people aged about 18 to 90 from about two dozen US geographic areas. Exposed enrollees encountered a COVID-19 case at some point within 2 weeks before study entry. Clones were sequenced by immunoSEQ multiplex PCR, and TCRdb holds only the in-frame ones, with some missing. The sample lists 350,000 to 500,000 clones, roughly 84% seen once, with less than 1.5% in the top ten. V trimming: 7 bases; J trimming: 9 bases; junction bases outside the gene matches: 11. CDR1 and CDR2 (germline): GTSNPN, SVGIG (reference sequence). The CDR3 totals 14 residues. Sequencing was carried out using PBMCs or T cells enriched from blood (not recorded which). The V call is TRBV30, the J call TRBJ1-6; 8 bases fit TRBD1. The origin of this receptor is a woman in her late teens or twenties who had been exposed to COVID-19. Written as DNA, the CDR3 is TGTGCCTCCCTCGACAGGGGAGTCGCTTCACCCCTCCACTTT. This translates into CASLDRGVASPLHF.